This is a list of T cell receptor beta chains from one sample in a study of PD-1 blockade in mismatch repair-deficient tumors. Sequenced by immunoSEQ multiplex PCR; TCRdb stores in-frame clones only, minus some. The sample carries 85,000 to 130,000 clones, 82% recorded once. Sequences were derived from peripheral blood, sampled approximately 8 months after starting pembrolizumab. The receptors shown here come from an adult with mismatch repair-deficient cancer. Both conserved end residues are part of each CDR3.

v_gene	j_gene	CDR3aa
TRBV7-2	TRBJ2-3	CASSLNGGGPDTQYF
TRBV5-4	TRBJ2-7	CASVLQGGVEQYF
TRBV27	TRBJ2-2	CASSWGYGELFF
TRBV7-8	TRBJ2-2	CASSPMVGRSTGELFF
TRBV7-3	TRBJ2-3	CASSLNGPTDTQYF
TRBV5-1	TRBJ2-7	CASSPAVGVSSYEQYF
TRBV7-9	TRBJ2-7	CASSLIRESDEQYF
TRBV27	TRBJ1-4	CASSSGGRGNEKLFF
TRBV7-3	TRBJ2-1	CASSLKPFSYNEQFF
TRBV5-6	TRBJ1-5	CASSPGRHQPQHF
TRBV7-9	TRBJ2-5	CASRLAGDETQYF
TRBV29-1	TRBJ2-7	CSVFHRTSGRLYEQYF
TRBV6-5	TRBJ1-3	CASSYRRQGGNTIYF
TRBV4-3	TRBJ2-7	CASSQVWGQGNEQYF
TRBV2	TRBJ1-3	CASTGGASGNTIYF
TRBV19	TRBJ2-1	CATLGAGYNEQFF
TRBV2	TRBJ2-1	CASSELAGGYNEQFF
TRBV30	TRBJ2-1	CAWSKSPVDQFF
TRBV4-1	TRBJ2-1	CASSQGSGYLEYNEQFF
TRBV2	TRBJ2-3	CASSEALAEPSTDTQYF
TRBV5-1	TRBJ2-7	CASSPGQGGYEQYF
TRBV11-2	TRBJ2-2	CASSSLVAGVSGELFF
TRBV11-2	TRBJ2-6	CASSLESQGPNVLTF
TRBV7-8	TRBJ2-5	CASSLDGGSQYF
TRBV19	TRBJ2-5	CANGLAGGIQETQYF
TRBV9	TRBJ1-2	CASSVEDRRSMAGTYTF
TRBV30	TRBJ1-1	CAWSGERNTEAFF
TRBV28	TRBJ2-7	CASSPGGAGGSYEQYF
TRBV7-2	TRBJ1-4	CASSPGATNEKLFF
TRBV5-6	TRBJ1-5	CASSVYRDLLNQPQHF
TRBV9	TRBJ2-5	CASSLEGRAQYF
TRBV14	TRBJ1-2	CASSPQWAYGYTF
TRBV9	TRBJ2-3	CASSGLATAIGTDTQYF
TRBV27	TRBJ2-7	CASSLGIGQREQYF
TRBV7-9	TRBJ2-7	CASSFTSDEQYF